The 32 T cell receptor beta chains below come from one sample, sequenced in a study of T cell responses to AZD1222 COVID-19 vaccine. Some clones are missing from TCRdb's copy, which holds only in-frame ones; the method was immunoSEQ multiplex PCR. This table holds about 140,000 clones, 90% found once. This specimen consisted of peripheral blood, obtained 28 days after the second AZD1222 dose. These receptors were collected from an adult who received the AZD1222 COVID-19 vaccine.

Points on this clone: The junction differs from germline at one of its ends, possibly a read error. The chain joins TRBV24-1 to TRBJ2-2; no firm D call. Germline V gene lookup returns CDR1 KGHDR and CDR2 SFDVKD. The CDR3 has 15 amino acids. CDR3 sequence (DNA): TGTGCCGCCAGTGATGTGGACCCAAACACCGGGGAGCTGTTTTTT. It specifies CAASDVDPNTGELFF.

This clone was seen more than once but under ten times. This sequence joins TRBV6-5 and TRBJ2-7; 8 bases line up with TRBD2. V was clipped by 2 bases and J by 6 bases; unmatched bases: 12. The germline V gene has CDR1 MNHEY and CDR2 SVGAGI. The CDR3 spans 16 residues. The CDR3 DNA is TGTGCCAGCAGTTACGACCCGAGCGGGAGATCTGGCGAGCAGTACTTC. Its protein product is CASSYDPSGRSGEQYF.

The chain carries TRBV28 and TRBJ1-1; D is undetermined. The germline V and J ends were trimmed by 7 bases and 6 bases, with 9 bases remaining between them. Germline loops: CDR1 MDHEN, CDR2 SYDVKM. The CDR3 is made up of 11 amino acids. The CDR3 spells CASISFPEAFF. CDR3 bases: TGTGCCAGCATAAGCTTCCCTGAAGCTTTCTTT.

This clone was picked up one time. The gene calls are TRBV5-1 and TRBJ2-6; the D is unclear. V was trimmed by 7 bases and J by 4 bases, leaving 9 bases between them. The CDR3 loop spans 13 amino acids. Germline V gene data show CDR1 as SGHRS and CDR2 as YFSETQ. DNA for the CDR3: TGCGCCAGCGGGGTGGAAGGGGCCAACGTCCTGACTTTC. Its protein product is CASGVEGANVLTF.

J is TRBJ1-1 and V is TRBV7-9; TRBD1 is a possible D gene (5 bases). With 5 bases removed from V and 5 bases from J, the gap between germline ends came to 15 bases. The germline V gene encodes CDR1 SEHNR and CDR2 FQNEAQ (reference sequence). This CDR3 comprises 14 residues. The CDR3 is CASSRGQGSTEAFF. CDR3 nucleotide sequence: TGTGCCAGCAGCCGTGGTCAGGGTTCGACTGAAGCTTTCTTT.

The chain combines TRBV5-1 with TRBJ2-7; 10 bases line up with TRBD1. The CDR3 runs to 15 residues. Germline V gives CDR1 SGHRS, CDR2 YFSETQ. The trim removed 3 bases at V and 3 bases at J, leaving 6 bases unmatched. CDR3 DNA sequence: TGCGCCAGCAGCTCGGGACAGGGGACGTACTACGAGCAGTACTTC. Amino acid sequence: CASSSGQGTYYEQYF.

This clone appeared once. The V call is TRBV24-1, the J call TRBJ2-2, with 10 bases that match TRBD2. CDR1 KGHDR and CDR2 SFDVKD come from the germline V gene. The length of the CDR3 is 15 residues. With V trimmed by 5 bases and J by 9 bases, 8 bases remained unmatched. The CDR3 here is CATSAPAGGPRELFF. The CDR3 nucleotides read TGTGCCACCAGTGCTCCAGCGGGGGGGCCGAGGGAGCTGTTTTTT.

The rearrangement joins TRBV4-2 to TRBJ2-1, with 9 bases identical to TRBD1. J was trimmed by 6 bases and V by 3 bases; bases with no gene match: 9. This CDR3 region has 16 residues. CDR1 is LGHNA and CDR2 is YNFKEQ in the germline V gene. Here the CDR3 reads CASSQPAGQGINEQFF. In DNA, the CDR3 is TGTGCCAGCAGCCAGCCCGCGGGACAGGGCATCAATGAGCAGTTCTTC.

Notes on this clone: One end of the junction varies from germline; a read error may be responsible. The V and J genes are TRBV2 and TRBJ1-3; possibly TRBD1 for D (6 bases). CDR3 size: 14 residues. Germline-derived CDR1 and CDR2 are SNHLY and FYNNEI. DNA for the CDR3: TGTGCCAGCAGTGAAAGGACAGTTGGATACACCATATATTTT. Translated: CASSERTVGYTIYF. Based on the CDR3 plus reference TRBV2 and TRBJ1-3, the full variable domain is EPEVTQTPSHQVTQMGQEVILRCVPISNHLYFYWYRQILGQKVEFLVSFYNNEISEKSEIFDDQFSVERPDGSNFTLKIRSTKLEDSAMYFCASSERTVGYTIYFGEGSWLTVV.

This chain joins TRBV11-2 and TRBJ1-3, with D possibly matching TRBD1 (6 bases). Per germline, CDR1 SGHAT and CDR2 FQNNGV. This CDR3 is 13 amino acids long. Trimming stripped 4 bases from V and 9 bases from J, with 13 bases between. The CDR3 DNA sequence: TGTGCCAGCAGCTCATACAGGGAACGCACCATATATTTT. This encodes CASSSYRERTIYF.

J is TRBJ2-1 and V is TRBV7-3; D gene ambiguous. The CDR3 spans 15 residues. CDR1 and CDR2 (germline): SGHTA, FQGTGA. V was shortened by 4 bases and J by 0 bases, with 10 bases between the two germline ends. For the CDR3, the DNA is TGTGCCAGCAGCTCATCTCTGAGCTCCTACAATGAGCAGTTCTTC. As protein: CASSSSLSSYNEQFF. Complete variable domain (other parts from reference TRBV7-3 and TRBJ2-1): GAGVSQTPSNKVTEKGKYVELRCDPISGHTALYWYRQSLGQGPEFLIYFQGTGAADDSGLPNDRFFAVRPEGSVSTLKIQRTERGDSAVYLCASSSSLSSYNEQFFGPGTRLTVL.

The chain uses TRBV24-1 and TRBJ1-4, with D possibly being TRBD1 (5 bases). V was shortened by 2 bases and J by 5 bases, with 14 bases between the two germline ends. This CDR3 has 16 residues. Germline CDR1 is KGHDR and CDR2 is SFDVKD. The chain's CDR3 is CATSDSTGLGNEKLFF. The CDR3 bases are TGTGCCACCAGTGATTCAACAGGCCTAGGGAATGAAAAACTGTTTTTT.

This clone was observed a single time. The gene calls are TRBV30 and TRBJ1-5; a possible D gene is TRBD1 (6 bases). V dropped 2 bases and J dropped 1 base, with 15 bases sitting between them. CDR1 and CDR2 (germline): GTSNPN, SVGIG (reference sequence). This CDR3 has 16 amino acids. In DNA, the CDR3 is TGTGCCTGGAGTCCGCCCTCCGGACAGAGCAATCAGCCCCAGCATTTT. Protein product: CAWSPPSGQSNQPQHF.

CDR3 nucleotide sequence: TGTGCCTGGAGTGACACGGCCGGCGAGCAGTACTTC. This sequence encodes CAWSDTAGEQYF. The V and J genes are TRBV30 and TRBJ2-7; D uncertain. The CDR3 is made up of 12 amino acids. Germline V gene lookup returns CDR1 GTSNPN and CDR2 SVGIG (reference sequence). The V end was cut by 1 base, the J end by 6 bases, with 10 bases between.

This clone was observed once. This CDR3 is CASSQGRGAGSTEAFF. The CDR3, as DNA: TGTGCCAGCAGCCAAGGGCGGGGAGCGGGTTCTACTGAAGCTTTCTTT. This chain connects TRBV4-2 to TRBJ1-1; D is unresolved. The CDR3 consists of 16 residues. V lost 1 base and J lost 5, with 17 bases in between. In germline, CDR1 is LGHNA, CDR2 YNFKEQ.

As concerns this clone: The CDR3 does not close with the conserved phenylalanine or tryptophan, likely indicating a read error. It is unclear where the CDR3 begins or ends on the DNA, so no DNA is shown, and the CDR3 is as TCRdb lists it. V is TRBV6-1 and J is TRBJ1-1; the table's D call, TRBD1, was not checked against the DNA. Inclusive of both ends, the CDR3 amounts to 13 amino acids. CDR1 and CDR2 from the germline V gene are MNHNS and SASEGT. The CDR3 reads CASSEGWQGLFAS.

This sequence joins TRBV7-9 and TRBJ2-3, with D tentatively TRBD1 or TRBD2 (5 bases each). This CDR3 comprises 16 residues. With 1 base removed from V and 2 bases from J, the gap between germline ends came to 13 bases. Germline CDR1 reads SEHNR; CDR2 reads FQNEAQ (reference sequence). The CDR3, as DNA: TGTGCCAGCAGCTTAGAGGGACCACCTTACACAGATACGCAGTATTTT. Its translation: CASSLEGPPYTDTQYF.

The V and J genes are TRBV6-2 or TRBV6-3 and TRBJ2-7; 7 nucleotides align to TRBD2. The J segment lost 1 base and the V segment lost 6 bases, leaving 27 bases of the junction unmatched. The CDR3 runs to 21 residues. Germline CDR1 MNHEY, CDR2 SVGEGT. In nucleotides, the CDR3 is TGTGCCAGCAGCCCGTCACCGAAAGCGGGACCCCAATCGCGCTCGTCCTACGAGCAGTACTTC. Protein product: CASSPSPKAGPQSRSSYEQYF.

A few counts support this clone. This sequence joins TRBV11-2 and TRBJ1-6; tentative D call: TRBD1 (5 bases). The germline gives CDR1 SGHAT, CDR2 FQNNGV. This CDR3 has 15 amino acids. The V gene lost 1 base and the J gene lost 7 bases, with 11 bases spanning the gap. CDR3 sequence reads: CASSLAGQGNSPLHF. The CDR3 nucleotides read TGTGCCAGCAGCTTAGCGGGGCAGGGAAATTCACCCCTCCACTTT.

This rearrangement joins TRBV6-1 to TRBJ1-6; D gene ambiguous. Germline V lookup: CDR1 MNHNS, CDR2 SASEGT. The CDR3 is 16 amino acids. The ends were cut back, 2 bases at V and 8 bases at J, with 16 bases in the middle. The CDR3 spells CASSEKRTGKHSPLHF. The CDR3 nucleotides read TGTGCCAGCAGTGAAAAACGGACCGGGAAACATTCACCCCTCCACTTT.

The rearrangement links TRBV5-1 to TRBJ2-7, with 12 nucleotides matching TRBD2. The V segment lost 0 bases and the J segment 1 base; nucleotides outside the gene matches: 5. The germline CDR1 and CDR2 sequences are SGHRS and YFSETQ. The CDR3 length is 17 residues. The CDR3 DNA reads as TGCGCCAGCAGCTTGGGCTCCGGGACTAGCGGGTCCTACGAGCAGTACTTC. Translated: CASSLGSGTSGSYEQYF.

This chain joins TRBV7-2 and TRBJ2-7, with 9 bases fitting TRBD1. This CDR3 is built from 16 residues. The V segment lost 1 base and the J segment 3 bases; nucleotides outside the gene matches: 7. CDR1 is SGHTA and CDR2 is FQGNSA in the germline V gene. This CDR3 reads CASSLVAGQGFYEQYF. For the CDR3, the DNA is TGTGCCAGCAGCTTAGTAGCAGGACAGGGGTTCTACGAGCAGTACTTC.

The chain couples TRBV6-5 to TRBJ1-3, with 7 bases aligning to TRBD1. Germline CDR1 is MNHEY and CDR2 is SVGAGI. The CDR3 runs to 15 residues. J lost 2 bases, V lost 7 bases, and 8 bases had no gene match. CDR3 sequence (DNA): TGTGCCAGCACCCGAGACAGGGACACTGGAAACACCATATATTTT. This translates into CASTRDRDTGNTIYF.

The chain is built from TRBV7-9 and TRBJ2-7; possible D gene TRBD1, 6 bases. The CDR3 contains 14 residues. V was shortened by 4 bases and J by 3 bases, with 13 bases between the two germline ends. In germline, CDR1 is SEHNR, CDR2 FQNEAQ (reference sequence). The CDR3 DNA reads TGTGCCAGCAGCTCACGACAGGTCCTCTACGAGCAGTACTTC. Its translation: CASSSRQVLYEQYF. The entire variable domain, with the rest obtained from reference TRBV7-9 and TRBJ2-7, is as follows: DTGVSQNPRHKITKRGQNVTFRCDPISEHNRLYWYRQTLGQGPEFLTYFQNEAQLEKSRLLSDRFSAERPKGSFSTLEIQRTEQGDSAMYLCASSSRQVLYEQYFGPGTRLTVT.

This clone was seen just once. CDR3 bases: TGTGCCAGCAGCCCCGGGGGGACAGGGGCTTACAATGAGCAGTTCTTC. This codes for CASSPGGTGAYNEQFF. The chain links TRBV9 to TRBJ2-1; 10 nucleotides line up with TRBD1. J gave up 4 bases and V 4 bases, and 8 bases lay outside the gene matches. Germline values: CDR1 SGDLS, CDR2 YYNGEE. The CDR3 is 16 amino acids.

The V and J genes are TRBV4-1 and TRBJ2-7, with TRBD2 matching over 11 bases. The CDR3 covers 16 residues. Germline assignment: CDR1 MGHRA and CDR2 YSYEKL. With 5 bases clipped from V and 0 bases from J, the junction kept 6 bases outside the gene matches. The CDR3 region is CASSSQLAGVSYEQYF. The CDR3 nucleotides are TGCGCCAGCAGCTCCCAACTAGCGGGGGTCTCCTACGAGCAGTACTTC.

This chain uses TRBV6-5 with TRBJ1-6, with 8 positions matching TRBD1. Looked up from germline, CDR1 is MNHEY and CDR2 is SVGAGI. J gave up 5 bases and V 7 bases, and 7 bases lay outside the gene matches. The CDR3 is 15 amino acids. DNA of the CDR3: TGTGCCAGCATAGAGGACAGGGCGAATAATTCACCCCTCCACTTT. This codes for CASIEDRANNSPLHF.

This clone is a singleton in its sample. The genes are TRBV6-5 and TRBJ2-7; D might be TRBD1 (5 bases). From germline, CDR1 is MNHEY and CDR2 SVGAGI. The CDR3 runs to 14 residues. The V end lost 6 bases, the J end lost 2 bases, and 14 bases lay between the germline ends. CDR3 amino acids: CASSPTGPPYEQYF. In DNA, the CDR3 is TGTGCCAGCAGCCCAACAGGACCCCCCTACGAGCAGTACTTC.

V is TRBV30 and J is TRBJ2-7; possibly TRBD1 for D (5 bases). Trimming pared 0 bases from V and 2 bases from J, leaving 14 bases between. Per germline, CDR1 GTSNPN and CDR2 SVGIG (reference sequence). The length of the CDR3 is 15 residues. In DNA form, the CDR3 reads TGTGCCTGGAGTGTAGGGTCAGGGATCACCTACGAGCAGTACTTC. Translation gives CAWSVGSGITYEQYF. Full variable domain (remainder filled in from reference TRBV30 and TRBJ2-7): SQTIHQWPATLVQPVGSPLSLECTVEGTSNPNLYWYRQAAGRGLQLLFYSVGIGQISSEVPQNLSASRPQDRQFILSSKKLLLSDSGFYLCAWSVGSGITYEQYFGPGTRLTVT.

Written as DNA, the CDR3 is TGTGCCAGCTCACCAAGCGGGAATACTCTTCTCTCTGGAAACACCATATATTTT. It encodes CASSPSGNTLLSGNTIYF. The gene calls are TRBV18 and TRBJ1-3, with no clear D. This CDR3 contains 18 residues. Germline CDR1 is KGHSH and CDR2 is LQKENI. Trimming left V 2 bases short and J 0 bases short, with 17 bases between. The full variable domain, rest sourced from reference TRBV18 and TRBJ1-3, is NAGVMQNPRHLVRRRGQEARLRCSPMKGHSHVYWYRQLPEEGLKFMVYLQKENIIDESGMPKERFSAEFPKEGPSILRIQQVVRGDSAAYFCASSPSGNTLLSGNTIYFGEGSWLTVV.

This clone came up once. The chain combines TRBV19 with TRBJ1-5; 7 positions agree with TRBD1. Germline CDR1 LNHDA, CDR2 SQIVND (reference sequence). The CDR3 totals 17 residues. The trim removed 1 base at V and 3 bases at J, leaving 9 bases unmatched. The CDR3 loop is CASSIGKGGQINQPQHF. The CDR3 DNA follows: TGTGCCAGTAGTATAGGTAAAGGGGGACAGATCAATCAGCCCCAGCATTTT. The full variable domain, rest sourced from reference TRBV19 and TRBJ1-5, is DGGITQSPKYLFRKEGQNVTLSCEQNLNHDAMYWYRQDPGQGLRLIYYSQIVNDFQKGDIAEGYSVSREKKESFPLTVTSAQKNPTAFYLCASSIGKGGQINQPQHFGDGTRLSIL.

The chain employs TRBV19 and TRBJ1-5; D might be TRBD1 (5 bases). Germline V lookup: CDR1 LNHDA, CDR2 SQIVND (reference sequence). Between the trimmed V and J ends, which lost 2 bases and 3 bases, there was a span of 14 bases. The CDR3 runs 16 residues. The CDR3 DNA sequence: TGTGCCAGTAGTATAAAGCAGGGAGTTAACAATCAGCCCCAGCATTTT. It codes for CASSIKQGVNNQPQHF.